These 20 T cell receptor beta chains share one sample of origin, sequenced in a study of OX40 agonist ivuxolimab in advanced cancers. Assay used: immunoSEQ multiplex PCR; TCRdb lists only in-frame clones, some missing. The repertoire holds about 98,000 clones, 87% seen once, with roughly 0.5% in the top ten. The sequencing here drew on CD4+ or CD8+ T cells sorted from blood, taken in a trial of the OX40 agonist ivuxolimab. The receptor set was obtained from an adult with an advanced solid tumor such as melanoma, head and neck, liver or kidney cancer.

V is TRBV7-9 and J is TRBJ1-6; D call uncertain. V shed 5 bases and J shed 9 bases, with 17 bases lying between them. The CDR3 loop spans 15 amino acids. From germline, CDR1 is SEHNR and CDR2 FQNEAQ (reference sequence). As DNA, the CDR3 is TGTGCCAGCAGCCCCCGTCGCGTGGGGAGTTCACCCCTCCACTTT. Translated, it gives CASSPRRVGSSPLHF.

The chain joins TRBV20-1 to TRBJ1-1, with D unclear. Germline CDR1 is DFQATT and CDR2 is SNEGSKA (reference sequence). This CDR3 has 11 amino acids. V dropped 6 bases and J dropped 6 bases, with 11 bases sitting between them. CDR3: CSASWAAEAFF. CDR3 coding DNA: TGCAGTGCCTCCTGGGCGGCTGAAGCTTTCTTT.

The chain couples TRBV27 to TRBJ2-7; 8 bases are shared with TRBD1. The CDR3 totals 14 residues. The V gene end was trimmed by 6 bases and the J gene end by 5 bases; junction bases not matched to a gene: 9. Germline assignment: CDR1 MNHEY and CDR2 SMNVEV (reference sequence). The CDR3, as DNA: TGTGCCAGCAGGAGGACAGGGTCTTCCCACGAGCAGTACTTC. The encoded protein is CASRRTGSSHEQYF.

Worth noting for this clone: The sample contains more than one DNA sequence encoding this CDR3. This chain joins TRBV10-3 and TRBJ2-1; tentatively, D is TRBD1 (6 bases). V dropped 7 bases and J dropped 4 bases, with 11 bases sitting between them. This CDR3 region has 13 residues. Germline loops: CDR1 ENHRY, CDR2 SYGVKD. As DNA, the CDR3 is TGTGCCATCAACCAAGGACAGTACAATGAGCAGTTCTTC. It yields the protein CAINQGQYNEQFF.

The genes are TRBV12-5 and TRBJ2-2; 7 bases map to TRBD1. Losses at the gene ends were 2 bases for V and 6 bases for J; bases not matched to a gene: 9. In germline, CDR1 is LGHNT, CDR2 FRNRAP. This CDR3 contains 16 residues. The CDR3 nucleotides read TGTGCTAGTGGTTTGCAACAGGGGATGAGGTCCGGGGAGCTGTTTTTT. Translating it yields CASGLQQGMRSGELFF.

The V gene is TRBV7-6, the J gene TRBJ1-3; D call uncertain. The V gene's germline CDR1 is SGHVS and CDR2 FNYEAQ. CDR3 size: 16 residues. The V end lost 5 bases, the J end lost 0 bases, and 14 bases lay between the germline ends. The CDR3 region is CASSPQGPDSGNTIYF. The CDR3 DNA reads TGTGCCAGCAGCCCCCAAGGCCCAGACTCTGGAAACACCATATATTTT. The full variable domain, completed using reference TRBV7-6 and TRBJ1-3, is GAGVSQSPRYKVTKRGQDVALRCDPISGHVSLYWYRQALGQGPEFLTYFNYEAQQDKSGLPNDRFSAERPEGSISTLTIQRTEQRDSAMYRCASSPQGPDSGNTIYFGEGSWLTVV.

The J gene is TRBJ1-5, the V gene TRBV7-2, with 7 bases identical to TRBD1. V lost 3 bases, J lost 5 bases, and 1 base stayed unmatched. Germline V gives CDR1 SGHTA, CDR2 FQGNSA. This CDR3 spans 13 amino acids. CDR3 sequence (DNA): TGTGCCAGCAGCTTTCAGGGGGATCAGCCCCAGCATTTT. Translated: CASSFQGDQPQHF.

The count of this clone is one. The chain links TRBV13 to TRBJ2-5; no definite D call. Germline assignment: CDR1 PRHDT and CDR2 FYEKMQ (reference sequence). The CDR3 contains 12 residues. The V end lost 5 bases, the J end lost 5 bases, and 9 bases lay between the germline ends. The CDR3 here is CASSDSEETQYF. Here the CDR3 DNA reads TGTGCCAGCAGCGACTCAGAGGAGACCCAGTACTTC.

This chain links TRBV5-4 with TRBJ2-7; the match to TRBD2 covers 7 bases. Germline loops: CDR1 SGHNT, CDR2 YYREEE (reference sequence). V was clipped by 0 bases and J by 2 bases; unmatched bases: 8. The CDR3 spans 16 residues. The CDR3 here is CASSLESSGGAYEQYF. The CDR3 DNA follows: TGTGCCAGCAGCTTGGAGTCTAGTGGGGGGGCCTACGAGCAGTACTTC.

This clone is a singleton in its sample. The J gene is TRBJ2-5, the V gene TRBV5-1; no clear D gene. V was shortened by 6 bases and J by 1 base, with 19 bases between the two germline ends. The germline V gene has CDR1 SGHRS and CDR2 YFSETQ. The CDR3 loop spans 16 amino acids. CDR3 bases: TGCGCCAGCACCGTTAGTGGGGATTACAGCCAAGAGACCCAGTACTTC. Translation gives CASTVSGDYSQETQYF. The full variable domain, with the rest looked up from reference TRBV5-1 and TRBJ2-5, is KAGVTQTPRYLIKTRGQQVTLSCSPISGHRSVSWYQQTPGQGLQFLFEYFSETQRNKGNFPGRFSGRQFSNSRSEMNVSTLELGDSALYLCASTVSGDYSQETQYFGPGTRLLVL.

V and J are TRBV19 and TRBJ1-1, with TRBD1 matching 8 bases. The length of the CDR3 is 13 residues. Looked up from germline, CDR1 is LNHDA and CDR2 is SQIVND (reference sequence). Unmatched junction bases numbered 4, after V lost 7 bases and J lost 3 bases. The CDR3 sequence: CASNLQGDTEAFF. For the CDR3, the DNA is TGTGCCAGTAATTTACAGGGGGACACTGAAGCTTTCTTT.

The chain links TRBV6-1 to TRBJ1-2; D unclear. The CDR3 loop spans 13 amino acids. V lost 2 bases to trimming and J lost 8 bases, with 12 bases between them. Germline assignment: CDR1 MNHNS and CDR2 SASEGT. The CDR3 DNA reads as TGTGCCAGCAGTGAACAAACCGGAGGGGGCTACACCTTC. This translates into CASSEQTGGGYTF.

The chain has TRBV9 and TRBJ2-1; D is perhaps TRBD2 (6 bases). CDR1 is SGDLS, CDR2 YYNGEE, per germline. CDR3 length equals 12 residues. V was pared by 0 bases and J by 9 bases, with 7 bases between. The CDR3 nucleotides read TGTGCCAGCAGCGTAGTCGGGGGTGAGCAGTTCTTC. As protein: CASSVVGGEQFF.

V usage is TRBV5-1 and J usage is TRBJ1-5; 8 bases align to TRBD1. With V trimmed by 4 bases and J by 7 bases, 7 bases remained unmatched. The germline CDR1 and CDR2 sequences are SGHRS and YFSETQ. The CDR3 length is 14 residues. The CDR3 loop is CASSDGTGSQPQHF. The CDR3, as DNA: TGCGCCAGCAGCGACGGGACAGGTTCACAGCCCCAGCATTTT.

The chain carries TRBV18 and TRBJ1-5; D might be TRBD1 (5 bases). V was pared by 3 bases and J by 5 bases, with 11 bases between. Germline V gene sequence: CDR1 KGHSH, CDR2 LQKENI. The CDR3 sequence is 14 residues long. CDR3 in DNA: TGTGCCAGCTCACCTGGGGGGGGTGATCAGCCCCAGCATTTT. This codes for CASSPGGGDQPQHF.

The genes are TRBV5-1 and TRBJ2-2, with no clear D. Germline CDR1 SGHRS, CDR2 YFSETQ. CDR3 length: 14 residues. Trimming shortened V by 4 bases and J by 9 bases, and 16 bases separated the two germline ends. DNA for the CDR3: TGCGCCAGCAGCCCAGCAACTCGACTGAGGGAGCTGTTTTTT. This gives the protein CASSPATRLRELFF.

This sequence joins TRBV14 and TRBJ1-2; the D is unclear. Deletions cut 0 bases from V and 4 bases from J, with 15 bases between. CDR3 size: 16 residues. Germline V gene lookup returns CDR1 SGHDN and CDR2 FVKESK. The CDR3 DNA reads TGTGCCAGCAGCCAAGATACTCTGGCACAGACCTATGGCTACACCTTC. Protein sequence: CASSQDTLAQTYGYTF.

The sample holds a few counts of this clone. This chain joins TRBV7-2 and TRBJ1-6, with 9 bases lining up with TRBD1. The germline gives CDR1 SGHTA, CDR2 FQGNSA. V shed 4 bases and J 10 bases; nucleotides not matched to a gene: 5. This CDR3 spans 14 amino acids. CDR3 in DNA: TGTGCCAGCAGCTCGGACAGGGGAAGGTCACCCCTCCACTTT. It specifies CASSSDRGRSPLHF.

The chain carries TRBV7-9 and TRBJ2-5; D perhaps matches TRBD2 (6 bases). V lost 5 bases and J lost 4, with 17 bases in between. CDR1 and CDR2 from the germline V gene are SEHNR and FQNEAQ (reference sequence). This CDR3 has 15 residues. In DNA form, the CDR3 reads TGTGCCAGCAGCCCGATATCAATGGGGGGAGAGACCCAGTACTTC. Translation: CASSPISMGGETQYF.

The chain employs TRBV15 and TRBJ1-1, with no clear D. The CDR3 extends over 12 amino acids. Deletions cut 5 bases from V and 3 bases from J, with 7 bases between. Germline loops: CDR1 LNHNV, CDR2 YYDKDF (reference sequence). This chain's CDR3 is CATSGRDTEAFF. The CDR3 region has the DNA TGTGCCACCAGCGGGAGGGACACTGAAGCTTTCTTT.